This T cell receptor beta chain was retrieved from a study of cytotoxic CD8 clonotypes in ibrutinib-treated CLL. Study conclusions and caveats: The study found public clonotypes uncommon, contracting or stable on treatment.

Germline V gene lookup returns CDR1 KGHSH and CDR2 LQKENI. Trimming removed 2 bases at V and 5 bases at J, with 6 bases between. The CDR3 length is 13 residues. As to this clone: Its antigen is still unknown.

Using immunoSEQ multiplex PCR, the repertoire was profiled, and TCRdb retains in-frame clones only, with some absent. The table records 50,000 to 65,000 clones, 71% of them present only once. The chain combines TRBV18 with TRBJ2-2; D is ambiguous. The sample in question was PBMCs, obtained after 12 months of ibrutinib treatment. This receptor was identified in a human donor with chronic lymphocytic leukemia. CDR3: CASSPMQTGELFF. The CDR3 nucleotides are TGTGCCAGCTCACCAATGCAGACCGGGGAGCTGTTTTTT.